This T cell receptor (beta chain) was sequenced for a study of shared clonotypes between healthy human individuals. Study results and limitations: In the sorted subsets, rarefaction showed sequencing was incomplete despite large depth. A few donors had 4% to 6.5% of their naive CD4 clonotypes in common.

Germline values: CDR1 MGHRA, CDR2 YSYEKL. The CDR3 covers 22 residues. The V gene end was trimmed by 0 bases and the J gene end by 7 bases; junction bases not matched to a gene: 26. Replicate PCRs from sorted subsets contained about 200 ng DNA, which is roughly 30,000 T cell genomes. Repertoires were generated with immunoSEQ multiplex PCR, while TCRdb's copy carries only in-frame clones and drops some. The table shows roughly 1,000,000 clones, with 70% to 80% occurring only once. For this clone: Its antigen is unidentified.

The sample comprised memory CD4+ T cells from PBMCs. The subset denotes: CD45RA-negative fraction. This chain connects TRBV4-1 to TRBJ1-4, with TRBD1 matching over 7 bases. The clonotype comes from a man younger than 35 in good health. Some clones in this sample may be carry-over from other donors' samples. CDR3 in amino acids: CASSQDRFMPGQLNYSPEKLFF. The CDR3 nucleotides read TGCGCCAGCAGCCAAGATAGGTTCATGCCGGGACAGCTTAATTATAGCCCTGAAAAACTGTTTTTT.